This T cell receptor beta chain was identified during a study of cytomegalovirus exposure and HLA in healthy donors. Overall study: The roughly 130 validation repertoires used the same platform as the 550 to 800 first-cohort repertoires (as reported by a later analysis). Findings of the study overall: In the 120 or so validation repertoires, about 94% of cluster scores exceeded 0, per a later analysis. Across donors, most TCRs were seen rarely, yet some public ones were widespread. Associated with cytomegalovirus, according to the listing, were 150 to 200 TCR beta chains.

Data came from immunoSEQ multiplex PCR; TCRdb stores just in-frame clones and leaves some out. In the table there are approximately 59,000 clones, about 91% of which are singletons. In germline, CDR1 is SEHNR, CDR2 FQNEAQ (reference sequence). V gave up 5 bases and J gave up 0 bases, with 19 bases separating them. This CDR3 is built from 17 residues. About this clone: Its antigen is unknown.

This sequence joins TRBV7-9 and TRBJ1-1; the D is unclear. The specimen sequenced was PBMCs. The TCR comes from a man aged 18 to 35 in good health and CMV-seropositive. CDR3 residues: CASSPKSRVLMNTEAFF. The CDR3 coding sequence is TGTGCCAGCAGCCCCAAAAGCCGAGTCCTGATGAACACTGAAGCTTTCTTT.